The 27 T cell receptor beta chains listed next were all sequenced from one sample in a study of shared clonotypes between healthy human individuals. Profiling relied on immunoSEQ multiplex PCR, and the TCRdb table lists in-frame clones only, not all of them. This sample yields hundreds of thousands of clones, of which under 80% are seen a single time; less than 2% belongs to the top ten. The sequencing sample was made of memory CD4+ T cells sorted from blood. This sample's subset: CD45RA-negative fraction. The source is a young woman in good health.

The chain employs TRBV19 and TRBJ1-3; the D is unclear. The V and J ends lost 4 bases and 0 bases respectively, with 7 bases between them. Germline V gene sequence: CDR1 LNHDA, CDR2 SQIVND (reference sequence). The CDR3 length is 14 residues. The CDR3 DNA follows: TGTGCCAGTAGTACCTCCATCTCTGGAAACACCATATATTTT. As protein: CASSTSISGNTIYF.

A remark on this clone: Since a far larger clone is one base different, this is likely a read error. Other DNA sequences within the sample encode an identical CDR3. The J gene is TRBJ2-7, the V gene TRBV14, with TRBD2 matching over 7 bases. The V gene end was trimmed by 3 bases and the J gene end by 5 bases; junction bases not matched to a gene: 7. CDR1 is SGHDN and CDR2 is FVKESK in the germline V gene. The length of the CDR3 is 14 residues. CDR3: CASSQLAEGNEQYF. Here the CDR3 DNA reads TGTGCCAGCAGCCAGCTAGCGGAGGGGAACGAGCAGTACTTC.

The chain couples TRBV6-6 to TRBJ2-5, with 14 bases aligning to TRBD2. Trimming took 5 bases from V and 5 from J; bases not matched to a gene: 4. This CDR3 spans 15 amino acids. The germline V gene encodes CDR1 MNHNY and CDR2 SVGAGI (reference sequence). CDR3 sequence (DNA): TGTGCCAGCAGTCGGACTAGCGGGAGGATGGAGACCCAGTACTTC. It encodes CASSRTSGRMETQYF.

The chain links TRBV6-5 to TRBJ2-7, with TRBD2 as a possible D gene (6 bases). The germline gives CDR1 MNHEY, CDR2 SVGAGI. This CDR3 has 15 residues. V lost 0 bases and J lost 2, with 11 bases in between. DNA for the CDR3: TGTGCCAGCAGTTACTCTGGGGGGAACCCCTACGAGCAGTACTTC. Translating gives CASSYSGGNPYEQYF.

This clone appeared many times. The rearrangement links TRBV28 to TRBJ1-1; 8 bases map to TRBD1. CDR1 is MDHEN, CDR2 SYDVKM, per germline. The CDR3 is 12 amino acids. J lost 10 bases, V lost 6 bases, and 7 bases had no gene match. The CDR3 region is CASSRQGLTAFF. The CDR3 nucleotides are TGTGCCAGCAGCCGACAGGGGCTGACAGCTTTCTTT.

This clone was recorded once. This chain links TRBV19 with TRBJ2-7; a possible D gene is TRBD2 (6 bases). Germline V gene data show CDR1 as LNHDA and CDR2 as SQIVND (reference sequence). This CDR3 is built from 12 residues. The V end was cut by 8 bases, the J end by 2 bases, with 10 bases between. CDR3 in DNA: TGTGCCAGTCGGGGCGGGACCTACGAGCAGTACTTC. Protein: CASRGGTYEQYF.

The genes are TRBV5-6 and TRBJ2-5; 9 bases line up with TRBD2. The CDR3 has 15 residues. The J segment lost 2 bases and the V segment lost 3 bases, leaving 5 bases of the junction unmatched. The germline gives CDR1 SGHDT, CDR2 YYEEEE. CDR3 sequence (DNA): TGTGCCAGCAGCTCGGCGGGAGGGGGTCAAGAGACCCAGTACTTC. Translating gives CASSSAGGGQETQYF.

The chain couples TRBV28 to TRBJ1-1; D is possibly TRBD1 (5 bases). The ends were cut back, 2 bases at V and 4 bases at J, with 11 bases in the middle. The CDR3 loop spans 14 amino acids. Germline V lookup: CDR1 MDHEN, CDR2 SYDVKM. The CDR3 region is CASSLRGFRTEAFF. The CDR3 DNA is TGTGCCAGCAGTTTAAGGGGCTTTCGCACTGAAGCTTTCTTT.

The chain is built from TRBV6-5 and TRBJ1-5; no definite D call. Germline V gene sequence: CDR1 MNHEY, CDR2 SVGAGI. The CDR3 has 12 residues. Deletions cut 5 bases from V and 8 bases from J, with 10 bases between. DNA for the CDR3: TGTGCCAGCAGTACTAGTCAGAAGCCCCAGCATTTT. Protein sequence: CASSTSQKPQHF.

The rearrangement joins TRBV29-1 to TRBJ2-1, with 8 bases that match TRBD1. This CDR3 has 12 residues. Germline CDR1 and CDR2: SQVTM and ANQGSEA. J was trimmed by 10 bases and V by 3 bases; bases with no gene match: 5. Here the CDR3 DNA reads TGCAGCGTTGAGGGACAGGCGGACGAGCAGTTCTTC. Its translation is CSVEGQADEQFF.

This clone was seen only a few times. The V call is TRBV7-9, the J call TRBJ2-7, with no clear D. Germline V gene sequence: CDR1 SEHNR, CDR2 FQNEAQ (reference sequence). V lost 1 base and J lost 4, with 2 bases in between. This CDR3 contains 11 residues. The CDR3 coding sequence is TGTGCCAGCAGCTTAGAGTACGAGCAGTACTTC. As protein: CASSLEYEQYF.

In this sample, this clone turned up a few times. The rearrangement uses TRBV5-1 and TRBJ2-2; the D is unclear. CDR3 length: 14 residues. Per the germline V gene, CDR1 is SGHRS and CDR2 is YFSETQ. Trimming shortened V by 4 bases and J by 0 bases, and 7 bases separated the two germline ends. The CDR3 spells CASSPYSNTGELFF. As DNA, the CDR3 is TGCGCCAGCAGCCCCTACTCGAACACCGGGGAGCTGTTTTTT.

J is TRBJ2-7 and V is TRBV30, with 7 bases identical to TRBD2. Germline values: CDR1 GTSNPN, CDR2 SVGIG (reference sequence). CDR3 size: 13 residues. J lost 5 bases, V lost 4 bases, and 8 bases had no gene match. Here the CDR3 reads CAWNWRELNEQYF. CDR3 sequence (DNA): TGTGCCTGGAACTGGCGGGAGCTCAACGAGCAGTACTTC.

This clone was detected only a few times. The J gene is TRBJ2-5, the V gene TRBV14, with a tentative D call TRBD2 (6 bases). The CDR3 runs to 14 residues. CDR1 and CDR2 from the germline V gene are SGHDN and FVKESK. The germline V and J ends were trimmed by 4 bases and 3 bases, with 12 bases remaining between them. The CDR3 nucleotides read TGTGCCAGCAGCCCTACTTTAGCGGAAGAGACCCAGTACTTC. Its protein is CASSPTLAEETQYF.

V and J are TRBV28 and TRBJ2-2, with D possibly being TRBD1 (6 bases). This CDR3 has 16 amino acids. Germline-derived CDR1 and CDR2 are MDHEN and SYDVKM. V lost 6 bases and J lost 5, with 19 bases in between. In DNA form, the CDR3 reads TGTGCCAGCAGCAATTTAGGGGGTACTTCTACCGGGGAGCTGTTTTTT. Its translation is CASSNLGGTSTGELFF.

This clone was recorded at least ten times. The CDR3 bases are TGCGCCAGCAGCCAAGCCCGAGGAGACTATGGCTACACCTTC. Its protein product is CASSQARGDYGYTF. The chain couples TRBV4-1 to TRBJ1-2, with no clear D. Germline V gene lookup returns CDR1 MGHRA and CDR2 YSYEKL. V lost 1 base to trimming and J lost 3 bases, with 9 bases between them. The CDR3 loop spans 14 amino acids.

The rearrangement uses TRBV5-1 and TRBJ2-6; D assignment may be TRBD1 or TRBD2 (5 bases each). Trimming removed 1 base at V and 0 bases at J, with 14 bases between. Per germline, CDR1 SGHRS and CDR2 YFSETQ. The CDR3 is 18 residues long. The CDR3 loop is CASSLSGGQLSGANVLTF. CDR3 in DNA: TGCGCCAGCAGCTTGTCTGGGGGTCAACTCTCTGGGGCCAACGTCCTGACTTTC. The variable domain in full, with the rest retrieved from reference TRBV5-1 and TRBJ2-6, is KAGVTQTPRYLIKTRGQQVTLSCSPISGHRSVSWYQQTPGQGLQFLFEYFSETQRNKGNFPGRFSGRQFSNSRSEMNVSTLELGDSALYLCASSLSGGQLSGANVLTFGAGSRLTVL.

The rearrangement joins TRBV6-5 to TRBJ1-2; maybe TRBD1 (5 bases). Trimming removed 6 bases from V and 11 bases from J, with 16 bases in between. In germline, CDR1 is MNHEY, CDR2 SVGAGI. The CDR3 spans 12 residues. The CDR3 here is CASRPQGVGYTF. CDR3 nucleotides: TGTGCCAGCAGGCCTCAAGGGGTGGGGTACACCTTC.

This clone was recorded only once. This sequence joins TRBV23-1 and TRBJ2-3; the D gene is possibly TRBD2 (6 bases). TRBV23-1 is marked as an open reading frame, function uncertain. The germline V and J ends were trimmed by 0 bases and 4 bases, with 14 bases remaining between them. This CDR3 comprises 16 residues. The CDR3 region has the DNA TGCGCCAGCAGTCAATCTGCTCGGGAGCCTGCAGATACGCAGTATTTT. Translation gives CASSQSAREPADTQYF.

CDR3 sequence (DNA): TGTGCCAGCGGACAAAGCTCTGGGGCCAACGTCCTGACTTTC. Translation: CASGQSSGANVLTF. The chain combines TRBV7-3 with TRBJ2-6, with D perhaps matching TRBD1 (5 bases). Germline CDR1 is SGHTA and CDR2 is FQGTGA. This CDR3 region has 14 residues. Deletions cut 8 bases from V and 0 bases from J, with 8 bases between.

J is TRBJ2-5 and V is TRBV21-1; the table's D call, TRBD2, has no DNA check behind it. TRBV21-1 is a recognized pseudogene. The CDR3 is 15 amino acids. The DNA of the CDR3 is TGTGCCAGCAGCAAACTTACGGGAGGGGAGGAGACCCAGTACTTC. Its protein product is CASSKLTGGEETQYF.

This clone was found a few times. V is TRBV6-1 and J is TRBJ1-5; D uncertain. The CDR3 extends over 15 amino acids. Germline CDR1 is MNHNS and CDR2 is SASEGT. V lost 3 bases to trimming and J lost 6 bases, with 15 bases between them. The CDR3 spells CASSERAVGSQPQHF. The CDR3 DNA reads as TGTGCCAGCAGTGAGAGGGCGGTCGGGAGTCAGCCCCAGCATTTT.

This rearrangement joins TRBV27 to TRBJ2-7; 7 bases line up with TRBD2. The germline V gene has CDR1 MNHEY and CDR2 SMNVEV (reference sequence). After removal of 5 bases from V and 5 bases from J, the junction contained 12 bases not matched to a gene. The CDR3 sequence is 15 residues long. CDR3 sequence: CASSPPAGVIHEQYF. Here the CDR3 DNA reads TGTGCCAGCAGTCCCCCGGCGGGGGTAATACACGAGCAGTACTTC.

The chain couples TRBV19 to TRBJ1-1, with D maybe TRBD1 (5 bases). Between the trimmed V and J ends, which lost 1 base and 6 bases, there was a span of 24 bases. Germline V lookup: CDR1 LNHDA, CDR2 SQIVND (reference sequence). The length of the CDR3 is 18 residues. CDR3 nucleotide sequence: TGTGCCAGTAGTATAGTTTTTGGGACTGCTTGGGAACAAGCTGAAGCTTTCTTT. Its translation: CASSIVFGTAWEQAEAFF.

The CDR3 spells CSVAGVGYEQYF. CDR3 in DNA: TGCAGCGTGGCGGGGGTTGGCTACGAGCAGTACTTC. The V call is TRBV29-1, the J call TRBJ2-7; 7 nucleotides line up with TRBD2. Trimming removed 6 bases from V and 3 bases from J; junction bases left unmatched: 5. The CDR3 is 12 amino acids. Looked up from germline, CDR1 is SQVTM and CDR2 is ANQGSEA.

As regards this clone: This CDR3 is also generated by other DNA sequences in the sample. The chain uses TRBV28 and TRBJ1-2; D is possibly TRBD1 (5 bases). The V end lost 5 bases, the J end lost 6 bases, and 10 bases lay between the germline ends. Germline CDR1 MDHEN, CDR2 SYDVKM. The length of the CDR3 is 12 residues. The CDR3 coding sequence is TGTGCCAGCAGTACTCAGGGAGATGGCTACACCTTC. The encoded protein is CASSTQGDGYTF.

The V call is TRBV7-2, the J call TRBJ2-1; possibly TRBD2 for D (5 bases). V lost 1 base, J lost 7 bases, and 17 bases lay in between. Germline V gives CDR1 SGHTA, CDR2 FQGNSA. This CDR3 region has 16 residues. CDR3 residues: CASSLVGGGVRNEQFF. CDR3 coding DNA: TGTGCCAGCAGCTTAGTGGGCGGAGGTGTTCGGAATGAGCAGTTCTTC.